This T cell receptor beta chain was found in a study of blood T cell repertoires in COVID-19. Study-wide background: PBMCs, B-cell-depleted T cells, or T cells provided the cDNA or gDNA that made up the material.

This clone has more than one count but fewer than ten. Sequencing was performed with immunoSEQ multiplex PCR; in TCRdb, only in-frame clones are kept and a portion is missing. The sample consists of about 170,000 clones, more than 75% of them appearing once. Sequenced: peripheral blood. This sequence originates from a man between 65 and 85 years old with acute or convalescent COVID-19.

CDR3 coding DNA: TGTGCCAGCAGTTTGCGGACTTTATGGAACACTGAAGCTTTCTTT. This translates into CASSLRTLWNTEAFF. This sequence joins TRBV28 and TRBJ1-1; unclear D gene. The germline V gene encodes CDR1 MDHEN and CDR2 SYDVKM. The V gene lost 3 bases and the J gene lost 1 base, with 12 bases spanning the gap. This CDR3 contains 15 residues.